Sequencing of this TCR beta chain was carried out in a study of technical replicates of blood from a handful of donors. This CDR3 spans 15 amino acids. Looked up from germline, CDR1 is SEHNR and CDR2 is FQNEAQ (reference sequence). V trimming: 1 base; J trimming: 3 bases; junction bases outside the gene matches: 5. Profiling relied on immunoSEQ multiplex PCR, and the TCRdb table lists in-frame clones only, not all of them. This sample has under 80,000 clones; under 95% occur once, and the top ten carry 0.26%. The sequence was obtained from a human donor in good health. The chain joins TRBV7-9 to TRBJ1-2; 7 bases match TRBD1. The sequencing sample was made of T cells isolated from PBMCs. The CDR3: CASSLGQGSDYGYTF. As DNA, the CDR3 is TGTGCCAGCAGCTTAGGACAGGGATCCGACTATGGCTACACCTTC.